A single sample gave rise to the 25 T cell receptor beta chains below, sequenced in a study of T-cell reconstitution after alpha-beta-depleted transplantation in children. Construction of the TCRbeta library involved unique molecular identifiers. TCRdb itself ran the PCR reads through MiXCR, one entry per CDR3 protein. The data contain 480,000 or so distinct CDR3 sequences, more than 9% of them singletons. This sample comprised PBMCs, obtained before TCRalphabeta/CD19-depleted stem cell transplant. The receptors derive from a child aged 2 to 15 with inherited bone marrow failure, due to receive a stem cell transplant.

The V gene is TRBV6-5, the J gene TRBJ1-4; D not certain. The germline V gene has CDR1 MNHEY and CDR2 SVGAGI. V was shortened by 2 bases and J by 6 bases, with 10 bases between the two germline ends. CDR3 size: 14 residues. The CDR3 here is CASSYRAADEKLFF. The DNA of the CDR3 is TGTGCCAGCAGTTACCGGGCAGCGGATGAAAAACTGTTTTTT.

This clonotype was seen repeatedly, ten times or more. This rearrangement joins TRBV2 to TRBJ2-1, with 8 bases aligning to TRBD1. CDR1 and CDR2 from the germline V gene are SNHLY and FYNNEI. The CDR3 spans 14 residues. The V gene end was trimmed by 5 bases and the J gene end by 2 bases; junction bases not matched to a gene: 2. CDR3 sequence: CASSRTGPYNEQFF. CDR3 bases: TGTGCCAGCAGTAGGACAGGGCCCTACAATGAGCAGTTCTTC. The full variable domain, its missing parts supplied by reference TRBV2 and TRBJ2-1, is EPEVTQTPSHQVTQMGQEVILRCVPISNHLYFYWYRQILGQKVEFLVSFYNNEISEKSEIFDDQFSVERPDGSNFTLKIRSTKLEDSAMYFCASSRTGPYNEQFFGPGTRLTVL.

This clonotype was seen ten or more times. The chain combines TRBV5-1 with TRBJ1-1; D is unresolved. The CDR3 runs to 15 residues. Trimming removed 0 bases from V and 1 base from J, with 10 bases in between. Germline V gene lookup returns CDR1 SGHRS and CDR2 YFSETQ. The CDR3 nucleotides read TGCGCCAGCAGCTTGGGGGCAGGATCGAACACTGAAGCTTTCTTT. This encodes CASSLGAGSNTEAFF.

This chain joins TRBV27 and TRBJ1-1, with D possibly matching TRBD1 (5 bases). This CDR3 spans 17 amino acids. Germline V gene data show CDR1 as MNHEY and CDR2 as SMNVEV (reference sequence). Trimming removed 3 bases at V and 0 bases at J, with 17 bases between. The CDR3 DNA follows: TGTGCCAGCAGTTTGTATCAGGGTAGCGGGATGAACACTGAAGCTTTCTTT. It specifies CASSLYQGSGMNTEAFF.

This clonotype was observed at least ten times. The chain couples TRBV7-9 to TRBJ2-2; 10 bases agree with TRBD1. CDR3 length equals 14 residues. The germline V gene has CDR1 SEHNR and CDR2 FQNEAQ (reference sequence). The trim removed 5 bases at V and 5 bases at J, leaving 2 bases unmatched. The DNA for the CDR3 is TGTGCCAGCAGCCGGACAGGGGGGACCGGGGAGCTGTTTTTT. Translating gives CASSRTGGTGELFF.

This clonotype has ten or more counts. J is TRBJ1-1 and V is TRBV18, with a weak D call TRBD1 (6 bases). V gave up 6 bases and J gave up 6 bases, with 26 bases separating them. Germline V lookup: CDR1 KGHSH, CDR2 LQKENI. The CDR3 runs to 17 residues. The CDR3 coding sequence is TGTGCCAGCTCCACTCGTCAGGCGACAGGAGAAACCCCTGAAGCTTTCTTT. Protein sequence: CASSTRQATGETPEAFF.

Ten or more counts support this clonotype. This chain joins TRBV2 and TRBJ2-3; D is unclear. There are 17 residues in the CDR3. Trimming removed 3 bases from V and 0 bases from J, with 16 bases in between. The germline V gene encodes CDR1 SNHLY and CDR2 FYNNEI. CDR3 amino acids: CASSDELVTDSTDTQYF. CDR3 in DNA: TGTGCCAGCAGTGATGAGTTAGTTACTGACAGCACAGATACGCAGTATTTT.

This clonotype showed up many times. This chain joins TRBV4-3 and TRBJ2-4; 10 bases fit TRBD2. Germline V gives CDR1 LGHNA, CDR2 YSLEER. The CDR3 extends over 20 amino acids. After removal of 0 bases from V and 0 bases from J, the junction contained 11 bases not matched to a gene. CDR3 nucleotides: TGCGCCAGCAGCCAAGAATGGCTAGCGGGAGCTTTCGTAGCCAAAAACATTCAGTACTTC. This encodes CASSQEWLAGAFVAKNIQYF.

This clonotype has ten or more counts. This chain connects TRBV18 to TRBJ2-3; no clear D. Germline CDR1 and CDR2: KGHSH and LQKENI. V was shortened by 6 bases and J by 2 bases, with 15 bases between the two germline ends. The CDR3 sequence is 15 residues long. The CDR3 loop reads CASSPVSVNTDTQYF. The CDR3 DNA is TGTGCCAGCTCCCCTGTCTCAGTCAACACAGATACGCAGTATTTT.

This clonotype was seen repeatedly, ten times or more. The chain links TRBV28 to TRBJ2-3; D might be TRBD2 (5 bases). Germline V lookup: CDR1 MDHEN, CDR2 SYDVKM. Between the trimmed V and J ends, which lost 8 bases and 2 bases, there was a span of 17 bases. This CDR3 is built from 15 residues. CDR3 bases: TGTGCCAGCGTCACCTATATCGGGGACACAGATACGCAGTATTTT. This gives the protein CASVTYIGDTDTQYF.

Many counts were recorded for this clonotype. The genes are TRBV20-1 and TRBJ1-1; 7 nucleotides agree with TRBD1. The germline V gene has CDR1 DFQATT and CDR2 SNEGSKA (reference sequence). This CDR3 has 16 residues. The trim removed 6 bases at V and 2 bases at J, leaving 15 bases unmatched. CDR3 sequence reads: CSAGQDGWIINTEAFF. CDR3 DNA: TGCAGTGCCGGACAGGACGGTTGGATTATAAACACTGAAGCTTTCTTT.

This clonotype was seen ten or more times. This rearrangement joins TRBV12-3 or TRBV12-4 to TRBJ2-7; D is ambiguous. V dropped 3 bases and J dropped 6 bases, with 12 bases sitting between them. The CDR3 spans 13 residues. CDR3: CASSFGLLSEQYF. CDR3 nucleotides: TGTGCCAGCAGTTTTGGTCTCCTCTCCGAGCAGTACTTC.

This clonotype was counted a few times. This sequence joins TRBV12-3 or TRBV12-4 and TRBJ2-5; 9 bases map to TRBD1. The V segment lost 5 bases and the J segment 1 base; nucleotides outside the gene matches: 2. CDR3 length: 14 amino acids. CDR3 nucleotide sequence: TGTGCCAGCAGTCGGACAGGGGTCCAAGAGACCCAGTACTTC. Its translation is CASSRTGVQETQYF.

CDR3 nucleotides: TGTGCCAGCAGCTCGTCCAGACTAGCGGGGTTATACAATGAGCAGTTCTTC. Translated: CASSSSRLAGLYNEQFF. This chain connects TRBV7-9 to TRBJ2-1, with TRBD2 matching over 11 bases. The CDR3 runs 17 residues. Trimming took 4 bases from V and 4 from J; bases not matched to a gene: 9. Germline CDR1 SEHNR, CDR2 FQNEAQ (reference sequence).

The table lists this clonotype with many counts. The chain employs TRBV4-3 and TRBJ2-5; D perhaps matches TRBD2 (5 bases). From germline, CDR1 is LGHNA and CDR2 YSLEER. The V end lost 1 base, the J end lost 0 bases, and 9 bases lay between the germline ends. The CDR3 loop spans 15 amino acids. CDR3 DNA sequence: TGCGCCAGCAGCCAAGGCGGACTGTACCAAGAGACCCAGTACTTC. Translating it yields CASSQGGLYQETQYF.

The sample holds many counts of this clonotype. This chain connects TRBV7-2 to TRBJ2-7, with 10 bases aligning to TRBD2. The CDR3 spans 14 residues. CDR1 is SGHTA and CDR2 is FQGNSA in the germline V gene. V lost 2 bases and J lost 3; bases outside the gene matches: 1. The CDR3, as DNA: TGTGCCAGCAGCTTAACTAGCGGGATCTACGAGCAGTACTTC. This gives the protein CASSLTSGIYEQYF.

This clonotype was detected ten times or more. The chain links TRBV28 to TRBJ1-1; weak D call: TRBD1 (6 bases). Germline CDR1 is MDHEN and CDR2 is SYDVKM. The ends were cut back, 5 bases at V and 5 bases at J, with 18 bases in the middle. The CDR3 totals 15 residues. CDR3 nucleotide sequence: TGTGCCAGCAGTCTGGTCGCCCCCAGGGGAACTGAAGCTTTCTTT. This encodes CASSLVAPRGTEAFF.

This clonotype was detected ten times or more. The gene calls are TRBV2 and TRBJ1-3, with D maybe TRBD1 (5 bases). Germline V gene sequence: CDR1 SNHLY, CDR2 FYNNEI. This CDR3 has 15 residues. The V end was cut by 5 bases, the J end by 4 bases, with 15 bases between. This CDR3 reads CASSPTEGPGNTIYF. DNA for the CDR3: TGTGCCAGCAGTCCCACGGAGGGGCCGGGAAACACCATATATTTT.

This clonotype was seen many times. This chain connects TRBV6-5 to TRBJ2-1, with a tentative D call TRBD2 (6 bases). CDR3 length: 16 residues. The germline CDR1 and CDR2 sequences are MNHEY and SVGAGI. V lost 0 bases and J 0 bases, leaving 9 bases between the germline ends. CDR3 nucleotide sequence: TGTGCCAGCAGTTACTCCGCCGGGAGCTCCTACAATGAGCAGTTCTTC. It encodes CASSYSAGSSYNEQFF.

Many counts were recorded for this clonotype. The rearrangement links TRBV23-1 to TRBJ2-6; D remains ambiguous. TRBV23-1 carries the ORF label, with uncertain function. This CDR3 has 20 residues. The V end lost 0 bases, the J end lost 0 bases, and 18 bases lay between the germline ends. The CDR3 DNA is TGCGCCAGCAGTCAATCCCCGGACGCTTCCGGGCTCTCTGGGGCCAACGTCCTGACTTTC. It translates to CASSQSPDASGLSGANVLTF.

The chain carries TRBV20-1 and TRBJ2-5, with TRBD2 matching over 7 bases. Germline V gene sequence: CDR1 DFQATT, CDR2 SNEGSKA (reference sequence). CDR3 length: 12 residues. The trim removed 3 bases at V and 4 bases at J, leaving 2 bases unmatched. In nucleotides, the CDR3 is TGCAGTGCTAGTCCGGGAGGAGAGACCCAGTACTTC. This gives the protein CSASPGGETQYF.

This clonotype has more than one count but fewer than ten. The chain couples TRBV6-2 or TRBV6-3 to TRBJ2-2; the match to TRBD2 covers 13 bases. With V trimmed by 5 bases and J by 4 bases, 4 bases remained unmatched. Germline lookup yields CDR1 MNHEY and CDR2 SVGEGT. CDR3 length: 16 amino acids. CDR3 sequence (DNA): TGTGCCAGCAGTCGGACTAGCGGGAGCGTCACCGGGGAGCTGTTTTTT. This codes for CASSRTSGSVTGELFF.

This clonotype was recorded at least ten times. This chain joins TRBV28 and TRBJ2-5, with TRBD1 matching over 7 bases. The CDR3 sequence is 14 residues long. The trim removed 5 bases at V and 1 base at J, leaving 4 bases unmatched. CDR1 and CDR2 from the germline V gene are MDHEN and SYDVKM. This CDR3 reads CASSLGTAQETQYF. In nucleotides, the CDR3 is TGTGCCAGCAGTCTCGGGACAGCCCAAGAGACCCAGTACTTC.

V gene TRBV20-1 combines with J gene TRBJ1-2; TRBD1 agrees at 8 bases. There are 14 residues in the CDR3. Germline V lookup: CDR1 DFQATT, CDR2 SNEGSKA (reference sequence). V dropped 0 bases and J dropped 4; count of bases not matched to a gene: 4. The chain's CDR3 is CSAREGQGGYGYTF. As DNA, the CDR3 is TGCAGTGCTAGAGAAGGACAGGGAGGCTATGGCTACACCTTC.

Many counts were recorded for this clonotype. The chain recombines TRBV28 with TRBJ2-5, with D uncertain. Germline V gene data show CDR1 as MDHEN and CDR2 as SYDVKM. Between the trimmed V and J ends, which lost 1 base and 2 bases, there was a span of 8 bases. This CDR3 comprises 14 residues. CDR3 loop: CASSLSARQETQYF. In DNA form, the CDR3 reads TGTGCCAGCAGTTTATCAGCCAGACAAGAGACCCAGTACTTC.